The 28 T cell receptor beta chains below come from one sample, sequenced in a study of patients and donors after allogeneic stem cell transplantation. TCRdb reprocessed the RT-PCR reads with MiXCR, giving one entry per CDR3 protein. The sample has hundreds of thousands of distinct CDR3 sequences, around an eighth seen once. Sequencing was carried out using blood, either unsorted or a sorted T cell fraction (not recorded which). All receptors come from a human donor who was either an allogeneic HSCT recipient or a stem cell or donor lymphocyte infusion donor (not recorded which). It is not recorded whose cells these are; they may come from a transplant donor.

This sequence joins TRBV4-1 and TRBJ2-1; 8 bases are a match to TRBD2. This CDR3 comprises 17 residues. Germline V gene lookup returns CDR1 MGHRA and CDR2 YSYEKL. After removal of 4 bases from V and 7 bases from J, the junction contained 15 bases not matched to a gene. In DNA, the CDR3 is TGCGCCAGCAGCCGAGAGACCGGGACTAGTACGGGGAATGAGCAGTTCTTC. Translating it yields CASSRETGTSTGNEQFF.

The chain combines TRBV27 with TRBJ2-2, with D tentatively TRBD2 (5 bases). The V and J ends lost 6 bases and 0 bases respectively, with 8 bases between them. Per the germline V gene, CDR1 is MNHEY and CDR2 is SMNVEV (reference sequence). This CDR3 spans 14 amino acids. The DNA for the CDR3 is TGTGCCAGCAGGCAACTAGCGAACACCGGGGAGCTGTTTTTT. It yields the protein CASRQLANTGELFF.

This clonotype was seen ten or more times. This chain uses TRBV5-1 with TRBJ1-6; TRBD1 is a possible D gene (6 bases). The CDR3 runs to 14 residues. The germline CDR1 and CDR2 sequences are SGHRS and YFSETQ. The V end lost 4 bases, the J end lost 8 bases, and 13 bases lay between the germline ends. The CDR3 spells CASSEGGGHSPLHF. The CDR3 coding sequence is TGCGCCAGCAGCGAAGGGGGGGGGCATTCACCCCTCCACTTT.

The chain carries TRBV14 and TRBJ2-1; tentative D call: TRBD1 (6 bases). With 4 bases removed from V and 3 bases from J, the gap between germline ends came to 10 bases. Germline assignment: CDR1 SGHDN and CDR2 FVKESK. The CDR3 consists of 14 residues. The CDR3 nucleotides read TGTGCCAGCAGCCCGGGACACATCTACAATGAGCAGTTCTTC. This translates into CASSPGHIYNEQFF.

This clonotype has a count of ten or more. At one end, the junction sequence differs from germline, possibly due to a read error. CDR3 sequence: CASILASGFSYGYTF. Here the CDR3 DNA reads TGTGCCAGCATTTTAGCTTCGGGATTTTCCTATGGCTACACCTTC. This rearrangement joins TRBV12-3 or TRBV12-4 to TRBJ1-2; D is undetermined. The CDR3 is 15 amino acids.

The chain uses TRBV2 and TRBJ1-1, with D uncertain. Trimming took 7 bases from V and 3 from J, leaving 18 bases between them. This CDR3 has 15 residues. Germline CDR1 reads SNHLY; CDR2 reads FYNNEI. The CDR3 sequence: CASTLTAGLDTEAFF. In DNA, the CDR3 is TGTGCCAGCACTCTAACGGCGGGATTGGACACTGAAGCTTTCTTT.

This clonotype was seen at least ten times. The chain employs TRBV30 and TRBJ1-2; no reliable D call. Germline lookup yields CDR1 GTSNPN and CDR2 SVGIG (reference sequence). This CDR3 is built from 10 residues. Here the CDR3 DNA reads TGTGCAGTGGTGACTCGGGGCTACACCTTC. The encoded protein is CAVVTRGYTF.

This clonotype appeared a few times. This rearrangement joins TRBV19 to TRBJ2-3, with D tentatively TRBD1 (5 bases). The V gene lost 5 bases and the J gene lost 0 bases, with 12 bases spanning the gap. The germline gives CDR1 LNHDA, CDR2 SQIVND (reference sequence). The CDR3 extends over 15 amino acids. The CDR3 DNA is TGTGCCAGTAGTTCACAGGCCATGAGCACAGATACGCAGTATTTT. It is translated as CASSSQAMSTDTQYF.

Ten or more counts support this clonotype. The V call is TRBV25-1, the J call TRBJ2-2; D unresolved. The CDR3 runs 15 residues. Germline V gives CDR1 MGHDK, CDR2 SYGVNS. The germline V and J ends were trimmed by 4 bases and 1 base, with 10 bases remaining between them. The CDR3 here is CASSGKHENTGELFF. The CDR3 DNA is TGTGCCAGCAGTGGGAAACACGAGAACACCGGGGAGCTGTTTTTT.

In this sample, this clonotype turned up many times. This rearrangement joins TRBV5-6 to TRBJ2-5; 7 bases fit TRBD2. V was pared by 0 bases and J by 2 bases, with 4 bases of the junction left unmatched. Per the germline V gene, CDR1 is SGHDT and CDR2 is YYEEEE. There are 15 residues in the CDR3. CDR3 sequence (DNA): TGTGCCAGCAGCTTGGCTGGGCGGGGGCAAGAGACCCAGTACTTC. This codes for CASSLAGRGQETQYF.

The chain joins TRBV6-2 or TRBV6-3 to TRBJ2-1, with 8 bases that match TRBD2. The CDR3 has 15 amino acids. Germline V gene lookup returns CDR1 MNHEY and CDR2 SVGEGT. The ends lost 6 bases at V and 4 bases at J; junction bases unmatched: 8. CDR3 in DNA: TGTGCCAGCAGAAACGGGGGGGGGTTATACAATGAGCAGTTCTTC. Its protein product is CASRNGGGLYNEQFF.

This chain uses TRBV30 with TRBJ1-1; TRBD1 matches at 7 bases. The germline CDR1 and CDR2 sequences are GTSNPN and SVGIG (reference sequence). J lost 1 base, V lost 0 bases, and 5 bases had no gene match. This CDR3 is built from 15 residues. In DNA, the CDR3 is TGTGCCTGGAGTGTATGGGGGACAGAGAACACTGAAGCTTTCTTT. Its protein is CAWSVWGTENTEAFF.

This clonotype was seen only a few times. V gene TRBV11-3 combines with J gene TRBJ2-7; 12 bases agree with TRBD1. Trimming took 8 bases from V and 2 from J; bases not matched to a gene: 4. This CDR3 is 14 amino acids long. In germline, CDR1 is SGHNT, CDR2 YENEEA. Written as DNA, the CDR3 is TGTGCCAGCGGGACAGGGGGCAATCCCTACGAGCAGTACTTC. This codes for CASGTGGNPYEQYF.

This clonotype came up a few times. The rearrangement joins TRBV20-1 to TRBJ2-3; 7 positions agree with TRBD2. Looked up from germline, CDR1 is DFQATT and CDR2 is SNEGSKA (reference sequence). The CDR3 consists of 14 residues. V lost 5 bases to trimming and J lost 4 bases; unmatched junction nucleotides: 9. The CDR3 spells CSASLSREADTQYF. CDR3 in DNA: TGCAGTGCTTCCCTGTCCCGGGAGGCAGATACGCAGTATTTT.

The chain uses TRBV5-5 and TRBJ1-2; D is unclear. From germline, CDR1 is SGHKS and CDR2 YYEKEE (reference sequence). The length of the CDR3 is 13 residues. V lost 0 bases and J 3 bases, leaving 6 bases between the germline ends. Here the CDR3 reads CASSLEQHYGYTF. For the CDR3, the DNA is TGTGCCAGCAGCTTGGAACAGCACTATGGCTACACCTTC.

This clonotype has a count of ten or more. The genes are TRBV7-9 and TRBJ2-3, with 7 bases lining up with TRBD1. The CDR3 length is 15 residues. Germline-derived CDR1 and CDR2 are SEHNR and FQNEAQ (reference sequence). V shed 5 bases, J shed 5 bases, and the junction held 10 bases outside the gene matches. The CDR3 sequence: CASSAQTGFGDTQYF. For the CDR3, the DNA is TGTGCCAGCAGCGCCCAGACAGGGTTTGGAGATACGCAGTATTTT.

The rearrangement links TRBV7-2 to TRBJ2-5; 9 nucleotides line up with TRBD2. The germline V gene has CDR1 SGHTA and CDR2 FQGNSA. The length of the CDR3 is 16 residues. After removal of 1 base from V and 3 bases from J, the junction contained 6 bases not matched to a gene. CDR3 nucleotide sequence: TGTGCCAGCAGCTTAGGGGGCGGGGGGGCCGAAGAGACCCAGTACTTC. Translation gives CASSLGGGGAEETQYF.

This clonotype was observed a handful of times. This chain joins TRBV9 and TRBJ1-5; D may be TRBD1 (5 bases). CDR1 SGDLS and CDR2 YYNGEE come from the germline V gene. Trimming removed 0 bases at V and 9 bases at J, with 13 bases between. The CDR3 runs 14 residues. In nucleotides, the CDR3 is TGTGCCAGCAGCGTAGGCGCAGGGATGGGGCCCCAGCATTTT. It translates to CASSVGAGMGPQHF.

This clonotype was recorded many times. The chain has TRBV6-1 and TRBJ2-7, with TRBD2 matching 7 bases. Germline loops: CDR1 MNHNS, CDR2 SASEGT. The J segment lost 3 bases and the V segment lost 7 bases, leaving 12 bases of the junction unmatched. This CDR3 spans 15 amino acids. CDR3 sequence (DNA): TGTGCCAGCACTGCAACAGCGACTAGCAACTACGAGCAGTACTTC. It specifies CASTATATSNYEQYF.

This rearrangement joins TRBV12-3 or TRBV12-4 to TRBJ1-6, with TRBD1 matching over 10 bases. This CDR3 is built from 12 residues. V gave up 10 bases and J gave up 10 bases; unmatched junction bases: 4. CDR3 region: CATRDRGSPLHF. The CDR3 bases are TGTGCCACCCGGGACAGGGGATCACCCCTCCACTTT.

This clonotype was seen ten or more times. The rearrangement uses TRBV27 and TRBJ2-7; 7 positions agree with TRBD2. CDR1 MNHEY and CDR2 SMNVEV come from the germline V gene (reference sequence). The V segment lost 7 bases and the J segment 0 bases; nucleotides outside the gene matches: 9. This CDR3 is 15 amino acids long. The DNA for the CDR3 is TGTGCCAGCATTCATCTCGGCGGGAGCTCCTACGAGCAGTACTTC. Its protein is CASIHLGGSSYEQYF.

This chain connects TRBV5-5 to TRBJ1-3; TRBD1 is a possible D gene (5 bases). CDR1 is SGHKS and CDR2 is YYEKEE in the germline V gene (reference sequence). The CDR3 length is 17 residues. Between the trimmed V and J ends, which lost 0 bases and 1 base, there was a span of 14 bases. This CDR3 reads CASSLVVGDRSGNTIYF. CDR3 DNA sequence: TGTGCCAGCAGCTTGGTCGTCGGGGACCGATCTGGAAACACCATATATTTT. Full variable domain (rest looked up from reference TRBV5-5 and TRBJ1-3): DAGVTQSPTHLIKTRGQQVTLRCSPISGHKSVSWYQQVLGQGPQFIFQYYEKEERGRGNFPDRFSARQFPNYSSELNVNALLLGDSALYLCASSLVVGDRSGNTIYFGEGSWLTVV.

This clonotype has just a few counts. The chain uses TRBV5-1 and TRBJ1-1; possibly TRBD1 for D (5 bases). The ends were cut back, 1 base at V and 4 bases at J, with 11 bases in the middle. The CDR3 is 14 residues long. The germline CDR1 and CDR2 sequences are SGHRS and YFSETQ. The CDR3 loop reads CASSLTQGATEAFF. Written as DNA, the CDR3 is TGCGCCAGCAGCTTGACTCAGGGAGCCACTGAAGCTTTCTTT.

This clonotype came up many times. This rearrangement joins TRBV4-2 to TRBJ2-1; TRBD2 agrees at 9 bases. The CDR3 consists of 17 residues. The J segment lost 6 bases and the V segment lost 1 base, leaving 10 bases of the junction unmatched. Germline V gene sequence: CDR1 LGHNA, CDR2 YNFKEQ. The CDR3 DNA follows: TGTGCCAGCAGCCAAGTGGGAAAGGGACTAGCCCCCAATGAGCAGTTCTTC. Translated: CASSQVGKGLAPNEQFF.

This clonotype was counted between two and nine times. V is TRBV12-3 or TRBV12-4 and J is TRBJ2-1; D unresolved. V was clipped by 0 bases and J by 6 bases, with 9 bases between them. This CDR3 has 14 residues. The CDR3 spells CASSLASRTNEQFF. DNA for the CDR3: TGTGCCAGCAGTTTAGCATCCAGGACCAATGAGCAGTTCTTC.

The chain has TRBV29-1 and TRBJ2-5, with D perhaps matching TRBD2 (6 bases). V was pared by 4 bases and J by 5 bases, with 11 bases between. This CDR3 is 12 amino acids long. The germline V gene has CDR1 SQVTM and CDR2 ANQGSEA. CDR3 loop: CSVVREKETQYF. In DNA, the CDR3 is TGCAGCGTTGTACGGGAGAAGGAGACCCAGTACTTC.

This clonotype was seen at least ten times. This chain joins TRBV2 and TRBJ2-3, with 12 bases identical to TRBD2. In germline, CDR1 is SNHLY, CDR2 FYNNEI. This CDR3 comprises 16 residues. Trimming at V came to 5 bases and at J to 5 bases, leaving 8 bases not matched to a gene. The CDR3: CASSQKTSGGRDTQYF. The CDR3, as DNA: TGTGCCAGCAGTCAAAAGACTAGCGGGGGAAGAGATACGCAGTATTTT.

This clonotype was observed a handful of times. This CDR3 reads CASSASGRYNEQFF. In nucleotides, the CDR3 is TGTGCCAGCAGCGCTAGCGGGCGATACAATGAGCAGTTCTTC. The V and J genes are TRBV5-4 and TRBJ2-1; the match to TRBD2 covers 8 bases. Germline V CDR1 and CDR2: SGHNT, YYREEE (reference sequence). This CDR3 is built from 14 residues. The V gene end was trimmed by 4 bases and the J gene end by 4 bases; junction bases not matched to a gene: 4. The variable domain in full, with the rest retrieved from reference TRBV5-4 and TRBJ2-1, is ETGVTQSPTHLIKTRGQQVTLRCSSQSGHNTVSWYQQALGQGPQFIFQYYREEENGRGNFPPRFSGLQFPNYSSELNVNALELDDSALYLCASSASGRYNEQFFGPGTRLTVL.